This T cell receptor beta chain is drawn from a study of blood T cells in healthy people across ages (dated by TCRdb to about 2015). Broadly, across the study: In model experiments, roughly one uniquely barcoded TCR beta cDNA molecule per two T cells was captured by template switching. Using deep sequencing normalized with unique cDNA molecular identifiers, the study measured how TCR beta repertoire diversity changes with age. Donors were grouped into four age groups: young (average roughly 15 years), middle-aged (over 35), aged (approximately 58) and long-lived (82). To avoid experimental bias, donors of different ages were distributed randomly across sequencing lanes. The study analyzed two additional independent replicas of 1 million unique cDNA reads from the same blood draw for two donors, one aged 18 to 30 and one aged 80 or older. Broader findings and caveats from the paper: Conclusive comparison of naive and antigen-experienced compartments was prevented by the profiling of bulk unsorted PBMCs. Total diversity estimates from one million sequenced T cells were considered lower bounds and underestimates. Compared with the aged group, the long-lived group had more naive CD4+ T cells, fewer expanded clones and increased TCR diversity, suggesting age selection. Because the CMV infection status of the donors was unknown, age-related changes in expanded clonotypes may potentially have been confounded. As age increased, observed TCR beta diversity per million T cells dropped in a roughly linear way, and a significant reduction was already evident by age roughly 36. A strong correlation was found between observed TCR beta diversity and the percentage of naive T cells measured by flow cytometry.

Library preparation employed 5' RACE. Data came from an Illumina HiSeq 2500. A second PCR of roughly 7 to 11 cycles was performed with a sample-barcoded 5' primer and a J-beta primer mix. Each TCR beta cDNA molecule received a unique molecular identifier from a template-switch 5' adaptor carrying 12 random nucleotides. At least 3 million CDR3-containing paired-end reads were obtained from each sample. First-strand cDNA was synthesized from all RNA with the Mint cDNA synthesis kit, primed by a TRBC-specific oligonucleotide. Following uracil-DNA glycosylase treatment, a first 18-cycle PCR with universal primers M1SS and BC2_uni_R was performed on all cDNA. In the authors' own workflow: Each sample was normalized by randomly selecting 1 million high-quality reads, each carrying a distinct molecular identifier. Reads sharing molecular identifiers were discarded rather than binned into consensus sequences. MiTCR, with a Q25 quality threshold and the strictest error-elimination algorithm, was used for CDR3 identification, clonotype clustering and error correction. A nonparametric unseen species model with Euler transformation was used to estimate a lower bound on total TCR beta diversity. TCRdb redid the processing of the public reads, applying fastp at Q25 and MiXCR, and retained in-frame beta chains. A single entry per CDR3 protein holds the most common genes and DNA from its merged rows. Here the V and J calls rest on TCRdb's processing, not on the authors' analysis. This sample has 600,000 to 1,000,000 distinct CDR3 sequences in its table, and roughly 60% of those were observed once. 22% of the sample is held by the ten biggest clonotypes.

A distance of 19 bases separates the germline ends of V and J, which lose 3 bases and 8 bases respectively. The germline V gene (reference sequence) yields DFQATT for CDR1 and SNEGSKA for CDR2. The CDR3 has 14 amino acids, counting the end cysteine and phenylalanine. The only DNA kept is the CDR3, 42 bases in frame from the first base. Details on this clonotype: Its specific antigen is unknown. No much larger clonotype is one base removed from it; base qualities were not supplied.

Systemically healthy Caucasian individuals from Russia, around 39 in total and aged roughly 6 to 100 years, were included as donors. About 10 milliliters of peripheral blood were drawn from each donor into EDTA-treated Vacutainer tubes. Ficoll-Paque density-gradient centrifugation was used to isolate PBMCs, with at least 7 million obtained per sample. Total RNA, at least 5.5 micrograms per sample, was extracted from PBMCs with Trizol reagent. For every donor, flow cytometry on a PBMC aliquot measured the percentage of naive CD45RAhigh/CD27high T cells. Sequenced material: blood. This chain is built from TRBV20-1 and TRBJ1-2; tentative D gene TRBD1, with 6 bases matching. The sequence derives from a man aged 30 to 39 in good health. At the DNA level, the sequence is TGCAGTGCTAGTTCCGCGGGGGGGCGCGACGGCTACACCTTC. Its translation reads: CSASSAGGRDGYTF.